This is a list of T cell receptor beta chains from one sample in a study of blood T cell repertoires in COVID-19. The table came from immunoSEQ multiplex PCR; TCRdb's copy has only in-frame clones and leaves some out. The repertoire holds approximately 150,000 clones, with roughly 80% as singletons. The material sequenced was peripheral blood. The receptors derive from a woman of 80 years or more with COVID-19, enrolled during active disease. The CDR3 runs from the conserved cysteine through the conserved F or W. Each record gives: CDR3 DNA, CDR3 protein, D gene, J gene, clone size, V gene. A D gene is named only where the DNA matches it firmly. Only part of the rows carry a size: once, few, many, or a class if the clone is expanded.

cdr3_nt: TGTGCCAGCAGTTTATCCTTTAACTATGGCTACACCTTC
cdr3_aa: CASSLSFNYGYTF
d_call: -
j_call: TRBJ1-2
clone_size: -
v_call: TRBV28

cdr3_nt: TGTGCCAGCAGGGGACTAGTTAGTGAGCAGTTCTTC
cdr3_aa: CASRGLVSEQFF
d_call: TRBD2
j_call: TRBJ2-1
clone_size: -
v_call: TRBV28

cdr3_nt: TGTGCCAGTAGTATCGGGACAGCTGAGCACGGGCCCCAGCATTTT
cdr3_aa: CASSIGTAEHGPQHF
d_call: TRBD1
j_call: TRBJ1-5
clone_size: -
v_call: TRBV19

cdr3_nt: TGTGCCAGCAGTGAAGCCAGGGGCTACGAGCAGTACTTC
cdr3_aa: CASSEARGYEQYF
d_call: -
j_call: TRBJ2-7
clone_size: -
v_call: TRBV6-1

cdr3_nt: TGTGCCAGCACCAGGGCTATTGCGGCGACTGAAGCTTTCTTT
cdr3_aa: CASTRAIAATEAFF
d_call: -
j_call: TRBJ1-1
clone_size: -
v_call: TRBV2

cdr3_nt: TGCGCCAGCAGCTTGGATCTTGGAGGCGCTAATTCACCCCTCCACTTT
cdr3_aa: CASSLDLGGANSPLHF
d_call: -
j_call: TRBJ1-6
clone_size: -
v_call: TRBV5-1

cdr3_nt: TGCGCCAGCAGCCAAGACTGGGGGAGGTACGAGCAGTACTTC
cdr3_aa: CASSQDWGRYEQYF
d_call: -
j_call: TRBJ2-7
clone_size: -
v_call: TRBV4-1

cdr3_nt: TGCGCCAGCAGCCCAGAAGGGACAGGGCGCGGTGAAGCTTTCTTT
cdr3_aa: CASSPEGTGRGEAFF
d_call: TRBD1
j_call: TRBJ1-1
clone_size: -
v_call: TRBV4-1

cdr3_nt: TGTGCCAGCACCCGCGGACAGGGGAGCACAGATACGCAGTATTTT
cdr3_aa: CASTRGQGSTDTQYF
d_call: TRBD1
j_call: TRBJ2-3
clone_size: -
v_call: TRBV5-4

cdr3_nt: TGCGCCAGCAGCCTTTACCAGACAGGGATCACTGATGGCTACACCTTC
cdr3_aa: CASSLYQTGITDGYTF
d_call: TRBD1
j_call: TRBJ1-2
clone_size: -
v_call: TRBV5-1

cdr3_nt: TGTGCCAGCAGTACGCTACAGCTTAACTATGGCTACACCTTC
cdr3_aa: CASSTLQLNYGYTF
d_call: -
j_call: TRBJ1-2
clone_size: -
v_call: TRBV28

cdr3_nt: TGTGCCACCAGCAACCTACGCGGCTATAGCAATCAGCCCCAGCATTTT
cdr3_aa: CATSNLRGYSNQPQHF
d_call: -
j_call: TRBJ1-5
clone_size: -
v_call: TRBV15

cdr3_nt: TGTGCCAGCAGCTTGAGGGGAAATAATTCACCCCTCCACTTT
cdr3_aa: CASSLRGNNSPLHF
d_call: -
j_call: TRBJ1-6
clone_size: -
v_call: TRBV5-6

cdr3_nt: TGTGCCAGCAGCTTAGTTCCAACCGGGGAGCTGTTTTTT
cdr3_aa: CASSLVPTGELFF
d_call: -
j_call: TRBJ2-2
clone_size: once
v_call: TRBV6-2/TRBV6-3

cdr3_nt: TGTGCCAGCAGCCGGCCGCTAGCGGGAGGGATACAAGAGACCCAGTACTTC
cdr3_aa: CASSRPLAGGIQETQYF
d_call: TRBD2
j_call: TRBJ2-5
clone_size: -
v_call: TRBV14

cdr3_nt: TGTGCCAGCTCCTTCGGGGTGGGATCCTCTGGGGCCAACGTCCTGACTTTC
cdr3_aa: CASSFGVGSSGANVLTF
d_call: -
j_call: TRBJ2-6
clone_size: -
v_call: TRBV5-4

cdr3_nt: TGTGCCAGCAGTTCCAAGGGAGGAGAAAAACTGTTTTTT
cdr3_aa: CASSSKGGEKLFF
d_call: -
j_call: TRBJ1-4
clone_size: -
v_call: TRBV6-5

cdr3_nt: TGCGCCAGCAGCTTCGACGACAGAAACTATGGCTACACCTTC
cdr3_aa: CASSFDDRNYGYTF
d_call: -
j_call: TRBJ1-2
clone_size: -
v_call: TRBV5-1

cdr3_nt: TGCGCCAGCAGCTTGGTCGGGACAGCTAGTTCGCCCCAGCATTTT
cdr3_aa: CASSLVGTASSPQHF
d_call: TRBD1
j_call: TRBJ1-5
clone_size: -
v_call: TRBV5-1

cdr3_nt: TGCGCCAGCAGCACCTCGGGCTCCTACGAGCAGTACTTC
cdr3_aa: CASSTSGSYEQYF
d_call: -
j_call: TRBJ2-7
clone_size: few
v_call: TRBV5-1

cdr3_nt: TGTGCCAGCAGCCCTGGGGGCCCTAGTGGCTACACCTTC
cdr3_aa: CASSPGGPSGYTF
d_call: -
j_call: TRBJ1-2
clone_size: -
v_call: TRBV3-1/TRBV3-2

cdr3_nt: TGTGCCAGCAGCCAATGGGGAATTGCAGGGGAAGGGGATGGCTACACCTTC
cdr3_aa: CASSQWGIAGEGDGYTF
d_call: -
j_call: TRBJ1-2
clone_size: -
v_call: TRBV3-1/TRBV3-2

cdr3_nt: TGCAGCGCCCAACAGCTCTCTGGAAACACCATATATTTT
cdr3_aa: CSAQQLSGNTIYF
d_call: -
j_call: TRBJ1-3
clone_size: few
v_call: TRBV29-1

cdr3_nt: TGTGCCACCAGTGATTCGCGTACAGGGGGGACTAGCGGGAGCGATGAGCAGTTCTTC
cdr3_aa: CATSDSRTGGTSGSDEQFF
d_call: TRBD2
j_call: TRBJ2-1
clone_size: -
v_call: TRBV24-1

cdr3_nt: TGTGCCAGCAGCTCAAGGACAGGCCTTTACACAGATACGCAGTATTTT
cdr3_aa: CASSSRTGLYTDTQYF
d_call: TRBD1
j_call: TRBJ2-3
clone_size: -
v_call: TRBV7-8

cdr3_nt: TGTGCCAGCACCCTCCGAACAGGGGCCGGGGAGCTGTTTTTT
cdr3_aa: CASTLRTGAGELFF
d_call: TRBD1
j_call: TRBJ2-2
clone_size: once
v_call: TRBV27

cdr3_nt: TGTGCCAGCAGCCTAGAGGGCCCCGCCTGGAACATTCAGTACTTC
cdr3_aa: CASSLEGPAWNIQYF
d_call: -
j_call: TRBJ2-4
clone_size: -
v_call: TRBV3-1/TRBV3-2

cdr3_nt: TGTGCCAGTAGCCCGGGACAGGGAGGACCTAACTATGGCTACACCTTC
cdr3_aa: CASSPGQGGPNYGYTF
d_call: TRBD1
j_call: TRBJ1-2
clone_size: -
v_call: TRBV19

cdr3_nt: TGTGCCAGTAGTATCAGGACAGGGCCCGGCTACACCTTC
cdr3_aa: CASSIRTGPGYTF
d_call: TRBD1
j_call: TRBJ1-2
clone_size: -
v_call: TRBV19

cdr3_nt: TGTGCCAGCAGCGTAGGCACAGGGGGCACAGATACGCAGTATTTT
cdr3_aa: CASSVGTGGTDTQYF
d_call: TRBD1
j_call: TRBJ2-3
clone_size: -
v_call: TRBV9

cdr3_nt: TGTGCCAGCAGCTTGGGGACAGGGAACTCCTACGAGCAGTACTTC
cdr3_aa: CASSLGTGNSYEQYF
d_call: TRBD1
j_call: TRBJ2-7
clone_size: -
v_call: TRBV5-4

cdr3_nt: TGCAGCGTTCTTAGCGGGAGGTACCGGACTTTCGAGGAGCAGTTCTTC
cdr3_aa: CSVLSGRYRTFEEQFF
d_call: TRBD2
j_call: TRBJ2-1
clone_size: -
v_call: TRBV29-1

cdr3_nt: TGTGCCAGCAGGATCGGACAGGCCTTCTATGGCTACACCTTC
cdr3_aa: CASRIGQAFYGYTF
d_call: TRBD1
j_call: TRBJ1-2
clone_size: -
v_call: TRBV6-6

cdr3_nt: TGTGCCAGTAGATGGGGGGGGACAGGGAAAAAAAGGCCACAAGAGACCCAGTACTTC
cdr3_aa: CASRWGGTGKKRPQETQYF
d_call: TRBD1
j_call: TRBJ2-5
clone_size: -
v_call: TRBV19

cdr3_nt: TGTGCCAGCAGCGCGAGCTCCGCTAACTATGGCTACACCTTC
cdr3_aa: CASSASSANYGYTF
d_call: -
j_call: TRBJ1-2
clone_size: few
v_call: TRBV9

cdr3_nt: TGTGCCAGCAGTCTTACAGGGGGTAACACCGGGGAGCTGTTTTTT
cdr3_aa: CASSLTGGNTGELFF
d_call: TRBD1
j_call: TRBJ2-2
clone_size: once
v_call: TRBV27

cdr3_nt: TGTGCCAGCAATACTGGGGCCAACGTCCTGACTTTC
cdr3_aa: CASNTGANVLTF
d_call: -
j_call: TRBJ2-6
clone_size: -
v_call: TRBV6-5

cdr3_nt: TGTGCCAGCAGCCAAGCCAGCGGGGGGGCCCATGAGCAGTTCTTC
cdr3_aa: CASSQASGGAHEQFF
d_call: TRBD2
j_call: TRBJ2-1
clone_size: -
v_call: TRBV3-1/TRBV3-2

cdr3_nt: TGTGCCAGCAGCTTGGTGGGGACAGGGGGCGCAAGTGAAAAACTGTTTTTT
cdr3_aa: CASSLVGTGGASEKLFF
d_call: TRBD1
j_call: TRBJ1-4
clone_size: -
v_call: TRBV5-6

cdr3_nt: TGTGCCAGCAGCTTAGGCGGGACAGGGGCCGATGAGCAGTTCTTC
cdr3_aa: CASSLGGTGADEQFF
d_call: TRBD1
j_call: TRBJ2-1
clone_size: -
v_call: TRBV11-3

cdr3_nt: TGTGCCAGCAGCCAAGAAGGGGGCCGTGAAGCTTTCTTT
cdr3_aa: CASSQEGGREAFF
d_call: TRBD1
j_call: TRBJ1-1
clone_size: -
v_call: TRBV14

cdr3_nt: TGTGCCAGCGGCCGCGGCGGAGGGGCCCGCTATGGCTACACCTTC
cdr3_aa: CASGRGGGARYGYTF
d_call: -
j_call: TRBJ1-2
clone_size: -
v_call: TRBV6-5

cdr3_nt: TGTGCCAGCAGCCGAAATGACTACCTTGAAGCTTTCTTT
cdr3_aa: CASSRNDYLEAFF
d_call: -
j_call: TRBJ1-1
clone_size: -
v_call: TRBV7-6

cdr3_nt: TGTGCCAGCAGTGTTCGCAGGGACACTGAAGCTTTCTTT
cdr3_aa: CASSVRRDTEAFF
d_call: -
j_call: TRBJ1-1
clone_size: -
v_call: TRBV2

cdr3_nt: TGTGCCAGCAGTGGAGGCGGTCGCACAGATACGCAGTATTTT
cdr3_aa: CASSGGGRTDTQYF
d_call: -
j_call: TRBJ2-3
clone_size: -
v_call: TRBV2

cdr3_nt: TGCGCCAGCAGCTTGGTGGCAGGGACGGCGGGGGAGCAGTACTTC
cdr3_aa: CASSLVAGTAGEQYF
d_call: -
j_call: TRBJ2-7
clone_size: -
v_call: TRBV5-1

cdr3_nt: TGTGCCAGCAGCAGCGGGACAGGGCAGCGCTACACCTTC
cdr3_aa: CASSSGTGQRYTF
d_call: TRBD1
j_call: TRBJ1-2
clone_size: -
v_call: TRBV12-3/TRBV12-4

cdr3_nt: TGTGCCAGCAGCCCCGGGACTAGCGGGGGTATTGAGCAGTTCTTC
cdr3_aa: CASSPGTSGGIEQFF
d_call: TRBD2
j_call: TRBJ2-1
clone_size: -
v_call: TRBV11-2

cdr3_nt: TGTGCCAGCAGTTTGGCAACGGGACACCTCAGCTCTGGGGCCAACGTCCTGACTTTC
cdr3_aa: CASSLATGHLSSGANVLTF
d_call: -
j_call: TRBJ2-6
clone_size: -
v_call: TRBV28

cdr3_nt: TGTGCCAGCAGTCGACAGGGGGCGCGGGAGACCCAGTACTTC
cdr3_aa: CASSRQGARETQYF
d_call: TRBD1
j_call: TRBJ2-5
clone_size: -
v_call: TRBV6-2/TRBV6-3

cdr3_nt: TGTGCCAGCAGCTTGTCTGGACAGCTTAATTCACCCCTCCACTTT
cdr3_aa: CASSLSGQLNSPLHF
d_call: -
j_call: TRBJ1-6
clone_size: -
v_call: TRBV5-4

cdr3_nt: TGTGCCAGCAGCCGGACAGGAGAAGCTTTCTTT
cdr3_aa: CASSRTGEAFF
d_call: TRBD1
j_call: TRBJ1-1
clone_size: -
v_call: TRBV3-1/TRBV3-2

cdr3_nt: TGTGCCAGCAGCTTGAGAGGCTCCTACGAGCAGTACTTC
cdr3_aa: CASSLRGSYEQYF
d_call: -
j_call: TRBJ2-7
clone_size: -
v_call: TRBV5-6

cdr3_nt: TGCGCCAGCAGCTTGGAGCCGAGGGGAGGCAACGAGCAGTACTTC
cdr3_aa: CASSLEPRGGNEQYF
d_call: -
j_call: TRBJ2-7
clone_size: -
v_call: TRBV5-1

cdr3_nt: TGTGCCAGCAGCCTTGGCCCATCGCAGTATTTT
cdr3_aa: CASSLGPSQYF
d_call: -
j_call: TRBJ2-3
clone_size: -
v_call: TRBV3-1/TRBV3-2

cdr3_nt: TGTGCCAGCAGCTTAGACTGGAATCAGCCCCAGCATTTT
cdr3_aa: CASSLDWNQPQHF
d_call: -
j_call: TRBJ1-5
clone_size: -
v_call: TRBV2

cdr3_nt: TGTGCCAGTAGCACAGGGTCCCTTATGCCCCAGCATTTT
cdr3_aa: CASSTGSLMPQHF
d_call: -
j_call: TRBJ1-5
clone_size: -
v_call: TRBV19

cdr3_nt: TGTGCCAGTAGTATAGATCGGGGCGGGGGGCCCCAGCATTTT
cdr3_aa: CASSIDRGGGPQHF
d_call: -
j_call: TRBJ1-5
clone_size: -
v_call: TRBV19